This T cell receptor beta chain was identified during a study of T cell changes during pregnancy in multiple sclerosis. This clone was picked up one time. Using immunoSEQ multiplex PCR, the repertoire was profiled, and TCRdb retains in-frame clones only, with some absent. This table has about 20,000 clones, 88% appearing once. This clonotype was sampled from a female donor in good health, enrolled as a control in a pregnancy study. The material sequenced was CD8+ T cells from peripheral blood mononuclear cells, taken in the third trimester of pregnancy.

The CDR3 sequence is CASTHVGGTLGYTF. Here the CDR3 DNA reads TGTGCCAGTACCCATGTGGGGGGAACTCTTGGCTACACCTTC. This chain uses TRBV19 with TRBJ1-2, with D perhaps TRBD1 (5 bases). Looked up from germline, CDR1 is LNHDA and CDR2 is SQIVND (reference sequence). Trimming took off 7 bases at V and 7 bases at J, with 19 bases between the two ends. The CDR3 extends over 14 amino acids.